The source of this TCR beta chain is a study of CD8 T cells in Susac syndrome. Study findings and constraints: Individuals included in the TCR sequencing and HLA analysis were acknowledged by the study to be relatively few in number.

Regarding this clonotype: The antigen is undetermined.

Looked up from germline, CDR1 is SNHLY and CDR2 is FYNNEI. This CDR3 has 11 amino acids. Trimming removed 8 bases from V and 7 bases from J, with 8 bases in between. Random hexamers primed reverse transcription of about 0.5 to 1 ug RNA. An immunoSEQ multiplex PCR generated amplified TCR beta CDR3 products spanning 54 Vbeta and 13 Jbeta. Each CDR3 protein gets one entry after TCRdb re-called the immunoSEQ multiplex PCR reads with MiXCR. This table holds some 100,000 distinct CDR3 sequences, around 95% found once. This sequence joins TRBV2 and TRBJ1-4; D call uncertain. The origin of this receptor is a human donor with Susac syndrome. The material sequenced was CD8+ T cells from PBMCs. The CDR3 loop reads CASGWTEKLFF. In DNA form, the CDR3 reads TGTGCCAGCGGGTGGACTGAAAAACTGTTTTTT.